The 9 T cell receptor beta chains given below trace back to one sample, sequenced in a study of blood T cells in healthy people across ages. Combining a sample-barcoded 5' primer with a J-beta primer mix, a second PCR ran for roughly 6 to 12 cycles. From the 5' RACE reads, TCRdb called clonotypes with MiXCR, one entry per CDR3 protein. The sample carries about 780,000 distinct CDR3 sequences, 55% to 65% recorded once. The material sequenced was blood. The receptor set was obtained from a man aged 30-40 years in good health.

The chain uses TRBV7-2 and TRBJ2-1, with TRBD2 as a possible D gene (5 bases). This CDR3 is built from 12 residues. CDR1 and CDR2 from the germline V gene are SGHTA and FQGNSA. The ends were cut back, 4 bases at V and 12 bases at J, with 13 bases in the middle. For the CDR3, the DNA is TGTGCCAGCAGCTCACTAGTTGGCGGGCAGTTCTTC. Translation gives CASSSLVGGQFF.

CDR3 protein: CASLGTAIEQFF. The CDR3 coding sequence is TGTGCCAGCCTGGGGACAGCGATAGAGCAGTTCTTC. The chain recombines TRBV28 with TRBJ2-1, with 7 nucleotides matching TRBD1. CDR1 is MDHEN, CDR2 SYDVKM, per germline. CDR3 length: 12 residues. After removal of 8 bases from V and 10 bases from J, the junction contained 8 bases not matched to a gene. The whole variable domain, filled in from reference TRBV28 and TRBJ2-1, reads DVKVTQSSRYLVKRTGEKVFLECVQDMDHENMFWYRQDPGLGLRLIYFSYDVKMKEKGDIPEGYSVSREKKERFSLILESASTNQTSMYLCASLGTAIEQFFGPGTRLTVL.

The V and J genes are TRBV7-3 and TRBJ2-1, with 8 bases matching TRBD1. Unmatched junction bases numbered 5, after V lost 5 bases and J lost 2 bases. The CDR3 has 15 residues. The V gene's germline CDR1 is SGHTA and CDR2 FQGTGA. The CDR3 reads CASSKTGETYNEQFF. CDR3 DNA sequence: TGTGCCAGCAGCAAGACAGGGGAAACCTACAATGAGCAGTTCTTC. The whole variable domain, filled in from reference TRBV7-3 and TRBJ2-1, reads GAGVSQTPSNKVTEKGKYVELRCDPISGHTALYWYRQSLGQGPEFLIYFQGTGAADDSGLPNDRFFAVRPEGSVSTLKIQRTERGDSAVYLCASSKTGETYNEQFFGPGTRLTVL.

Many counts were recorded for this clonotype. In DNA, the CDR3 is TGTGCCAGCAGGGAGTCAAACGAGCAGTACTTC. It encodes CASRESNEQYF. The chain joins TRBV6-2 or TRBV6-3 to TRBJ2-7; D remains ambiguous. The ends were cut back, 6 bases at V and 5 bases at J, with 8 bases in the middle. The CDR3 contains 11 residues. Germline V gene data show CDR1 as MNHEY and CDR2 as SVGEGT.

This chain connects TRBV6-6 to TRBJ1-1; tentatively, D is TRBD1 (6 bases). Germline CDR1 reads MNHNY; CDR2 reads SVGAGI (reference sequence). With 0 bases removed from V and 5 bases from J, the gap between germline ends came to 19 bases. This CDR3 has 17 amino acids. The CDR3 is CASSYSGYEGDRTEAFF. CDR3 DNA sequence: TGTGCCAGCAGTTACTCGGGATATGAGGGGGATAGAACTGAAGCTTTCTTT.

CDR3 sequence reads: CASSPERGSTDTQYF. The CDR3 DNA reads as TGCGCCAGCAGCCCAGAGCGGGGGAGCACAGATACGCAGTATTTT. The chain joins TRBV5-1 to TRBJ2-3, with 8 bases that match TRBD2. The germline V gene has CDR1 SGHRS and CDR2 YFSETQ. J was trimmed by 0 bases and V by 4 bases; bases with no gene match: 4. CDR3 size: 15 residues.

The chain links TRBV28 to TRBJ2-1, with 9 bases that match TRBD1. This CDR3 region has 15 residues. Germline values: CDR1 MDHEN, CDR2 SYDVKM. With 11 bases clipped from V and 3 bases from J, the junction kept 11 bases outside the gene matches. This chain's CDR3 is CAGKSGQGFYNEQFF. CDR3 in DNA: TGTGCCGGCAAATCCGGACAGGGGTTCTACAATGAGCAGTTCTTC.

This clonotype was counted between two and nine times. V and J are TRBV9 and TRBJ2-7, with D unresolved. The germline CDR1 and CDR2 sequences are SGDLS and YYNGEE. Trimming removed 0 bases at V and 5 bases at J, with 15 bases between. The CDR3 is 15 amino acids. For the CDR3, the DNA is TGTGCCAGCAGCGTAGGTTCCAGGTCGACCCACGAGCAGTACTTC. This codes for CASSVGSRSTHEQYF.

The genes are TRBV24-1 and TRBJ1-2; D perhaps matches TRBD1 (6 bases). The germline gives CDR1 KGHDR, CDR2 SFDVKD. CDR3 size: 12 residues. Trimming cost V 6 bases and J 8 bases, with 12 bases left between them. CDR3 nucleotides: TGTGCCACCAGTCCTCAGGGGTACGGCTACACCTTC. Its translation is CATSPQGYGYTF.